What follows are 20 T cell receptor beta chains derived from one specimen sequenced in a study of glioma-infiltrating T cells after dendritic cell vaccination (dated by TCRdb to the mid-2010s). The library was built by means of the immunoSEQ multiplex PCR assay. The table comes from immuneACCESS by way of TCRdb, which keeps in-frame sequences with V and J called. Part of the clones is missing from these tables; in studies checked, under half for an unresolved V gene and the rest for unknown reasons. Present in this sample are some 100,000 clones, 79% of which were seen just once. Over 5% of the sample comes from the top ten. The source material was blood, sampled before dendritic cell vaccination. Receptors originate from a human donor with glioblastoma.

The CDR3 loop reads CAISGLVTGELFF. CDR3 nucleotides: TGTGCCATCAGTGGACTAGTCACCGGGGAGCTGTTTTTT. J is TRBJ2-2 and V is TRBV10-3; possible D gene TRBD2, 6 bases. Germline V gene sequence: CDR1 ENHRY, CDR2 SYGVKD. The CDR3 sequence is 13 residues long. V lost 4 bases and J 4 bases, leaving 7 bases between the germline ends.

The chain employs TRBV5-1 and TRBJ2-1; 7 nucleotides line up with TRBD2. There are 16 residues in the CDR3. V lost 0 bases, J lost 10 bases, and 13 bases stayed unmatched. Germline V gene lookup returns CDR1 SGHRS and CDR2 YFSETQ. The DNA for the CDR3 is TGCGCCAGCAGCTTGGAAGGCGGGAGTGTGCCGGACGAGCAGTTCTTC. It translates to CASSLEGGSVPDEQFF.

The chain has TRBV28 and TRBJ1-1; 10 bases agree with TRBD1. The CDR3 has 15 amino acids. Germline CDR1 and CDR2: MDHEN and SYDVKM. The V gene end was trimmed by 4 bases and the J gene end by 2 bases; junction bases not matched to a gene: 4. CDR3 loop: CASSSWTGGNTEAFF. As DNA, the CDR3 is TGTGCCAGCAGTTCCTGGACAGGGGGTAACACTGAAGCTTTCTTT. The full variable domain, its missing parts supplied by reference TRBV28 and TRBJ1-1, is DVKVTQSSRYLVKRTGEKVFLECVQDMDHENMFWYRQDPGLGLRLIYFSYDVKMKEKGDIPEGYSVSREKKERFSLILESASTNQTSMYLCASSSWTGGNTEAFFGQGTRLTVV.

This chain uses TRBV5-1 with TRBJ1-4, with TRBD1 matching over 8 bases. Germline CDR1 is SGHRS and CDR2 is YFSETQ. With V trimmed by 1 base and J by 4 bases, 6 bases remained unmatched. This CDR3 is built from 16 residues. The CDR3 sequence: CASSLRQGSSNEKLFF. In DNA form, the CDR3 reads TGCGCCAGCAGCTTGCGACAGGGGTCGAGTAATGAAAAACTGTTTTTT.

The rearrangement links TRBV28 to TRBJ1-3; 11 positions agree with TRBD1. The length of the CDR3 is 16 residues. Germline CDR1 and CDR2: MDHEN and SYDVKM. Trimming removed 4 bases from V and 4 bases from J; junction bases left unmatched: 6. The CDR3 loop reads CASSSRDRGIGNTIYF. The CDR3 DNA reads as TGTGCCAGCAGTTCCCGGGACAGGGGGATAGGAAACACCATATATTTT.

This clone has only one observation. This CDR3 reads CASSLDRGDTIYF. CDR3 DNA sequence: TGTGCCAGCAGCTTAGACAGGGGAGACACCATATATTTT. V usage is TRBV7-2 and J usage is TRBJ1-3; 7 bases align to TRBD1. CDR1 SGHTA and CDR2 FQGNSA come from the germline V gene. V lost 1 base to trimming and J lost 8 bases; unmatched junction nucleotides: 2. The CDR3 consists of 13 residues.

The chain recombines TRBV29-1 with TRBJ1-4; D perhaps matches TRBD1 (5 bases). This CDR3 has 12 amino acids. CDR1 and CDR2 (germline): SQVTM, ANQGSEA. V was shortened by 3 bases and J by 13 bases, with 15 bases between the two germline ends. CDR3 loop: CSVDLGGSGLFF. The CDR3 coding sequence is TGCAGCGTTGATCTTGGGGGGTCGGGACTGTTTTTT.

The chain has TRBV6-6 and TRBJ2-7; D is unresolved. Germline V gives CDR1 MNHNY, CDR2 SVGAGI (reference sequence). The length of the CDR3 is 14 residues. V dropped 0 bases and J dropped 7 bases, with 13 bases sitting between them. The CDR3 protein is CASSYSSVAGEQYF. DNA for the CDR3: TGTGCCAGCAGTTACTCGTCAGTAGCTGGGGAGCAGTACTTC.

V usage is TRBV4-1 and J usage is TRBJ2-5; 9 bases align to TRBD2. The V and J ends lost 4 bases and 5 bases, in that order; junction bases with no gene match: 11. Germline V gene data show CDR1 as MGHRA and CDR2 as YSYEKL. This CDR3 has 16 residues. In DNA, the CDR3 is TGCGCCAGCAGCCGGATTACCGGGACTAGCATGGAGACCCAGTACTTC. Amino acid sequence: CASSRITGTSMETQYF.

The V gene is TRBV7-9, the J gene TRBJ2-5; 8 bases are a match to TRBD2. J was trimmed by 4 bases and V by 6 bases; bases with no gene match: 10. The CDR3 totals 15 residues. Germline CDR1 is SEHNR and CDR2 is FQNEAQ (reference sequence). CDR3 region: CASSPPGLGGETQYF. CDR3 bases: TGTGCCAGCAGTCCACCGGGACTAGGAGGAGAGACCCAGTACTTC.

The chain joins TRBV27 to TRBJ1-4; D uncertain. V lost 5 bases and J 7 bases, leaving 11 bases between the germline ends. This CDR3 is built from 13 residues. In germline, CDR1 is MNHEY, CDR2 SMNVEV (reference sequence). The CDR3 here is CASSQPPSEKLFF. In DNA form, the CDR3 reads TGTGCCAGCAGTCAACCCCCGAGTGAAAAACTGTTTTTT. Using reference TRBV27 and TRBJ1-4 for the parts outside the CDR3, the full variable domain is EAQVTQNPRYLITVTGKKLTVTCSQNMNHEYMSWYRQDPGLGLRQIYYSMNVEVTDKGDVPEGYKVSRKEKRNFPLILESPSPNQTSLYFCASSQPPSEKLFFGSGTQLSVL.

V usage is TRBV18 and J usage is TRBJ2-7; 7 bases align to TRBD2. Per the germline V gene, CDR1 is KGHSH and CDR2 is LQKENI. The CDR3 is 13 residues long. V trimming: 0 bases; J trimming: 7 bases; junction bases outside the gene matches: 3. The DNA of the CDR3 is TGTGCCAGCTCACCACCGGGAGGGTTGGAGCAGTACTTC. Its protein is CASSPPGGLEQYF.

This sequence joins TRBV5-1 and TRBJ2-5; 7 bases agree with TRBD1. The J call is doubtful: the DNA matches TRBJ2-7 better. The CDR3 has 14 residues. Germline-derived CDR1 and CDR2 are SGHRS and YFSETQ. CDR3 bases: TGCGCCAGCAGCTTGTATTCGGGACAGTACGAGCAGTACTTC. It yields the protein CASSLYSGQYEQYF.

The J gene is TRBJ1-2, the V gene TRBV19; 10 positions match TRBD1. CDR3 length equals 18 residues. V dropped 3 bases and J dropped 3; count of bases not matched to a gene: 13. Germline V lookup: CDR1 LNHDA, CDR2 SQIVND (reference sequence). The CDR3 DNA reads TGTGCCAGTAGTATGGATAGGGGACAGGGGATTATGGACTATGGCTACACCTTC. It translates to CASSMDRGQGIMDYGYTF.

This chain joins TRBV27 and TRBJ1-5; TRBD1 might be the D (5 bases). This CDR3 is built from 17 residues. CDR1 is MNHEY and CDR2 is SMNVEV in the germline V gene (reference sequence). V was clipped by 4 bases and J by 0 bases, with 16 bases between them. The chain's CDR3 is CASSSWDFQLSNQPQHF. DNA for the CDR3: TGTGCCAGCAGTTCCTGGGACTTCCAGCTTAGCAATCAGCCCCAGCATTTT.

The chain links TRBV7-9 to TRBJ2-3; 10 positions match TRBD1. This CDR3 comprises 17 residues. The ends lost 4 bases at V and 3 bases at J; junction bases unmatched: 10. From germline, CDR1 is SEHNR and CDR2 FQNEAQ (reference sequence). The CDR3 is CASSSPTGTGVTDTQYF. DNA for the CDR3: TGTGCCAGCAGCTCGCCAACCGGGACAGGGGTTACAGATACGCAGTATTTT.

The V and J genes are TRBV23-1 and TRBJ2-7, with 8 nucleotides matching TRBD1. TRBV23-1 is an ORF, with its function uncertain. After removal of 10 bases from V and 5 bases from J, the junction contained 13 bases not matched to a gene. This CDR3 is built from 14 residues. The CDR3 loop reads CATLHRGWGNEQYF. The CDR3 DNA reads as TGCGCCACCTTACACAGGGGGTGGGGAAACGAGCAGTACTTC.

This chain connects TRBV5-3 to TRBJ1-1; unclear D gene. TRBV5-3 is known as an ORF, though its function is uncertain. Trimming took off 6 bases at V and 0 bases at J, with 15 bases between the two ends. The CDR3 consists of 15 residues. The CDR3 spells CARTKNGSLNTEAFF. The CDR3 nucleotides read TGTGCCAGAACCAAAAACGGGAGCTTGAACACTGAAGCTTTCTTT.

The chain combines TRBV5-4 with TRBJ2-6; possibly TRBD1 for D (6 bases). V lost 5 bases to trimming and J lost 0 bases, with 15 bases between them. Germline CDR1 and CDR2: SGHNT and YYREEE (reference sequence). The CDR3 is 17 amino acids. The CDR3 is CASRSGQLASGANVLTF. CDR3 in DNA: TGTGCCAGCAGGTCAGGACAGCTGGCCTCTGGGGCCAACGTCCTGACTTTC.

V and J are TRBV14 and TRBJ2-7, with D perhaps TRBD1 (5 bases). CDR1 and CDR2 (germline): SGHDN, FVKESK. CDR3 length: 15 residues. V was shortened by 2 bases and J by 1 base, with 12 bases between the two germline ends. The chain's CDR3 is CASSQQGTPSYEQYF. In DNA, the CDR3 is TGTGCCAGCAGCCAACAGGGCACCCCATCCTACGAGCAGTACTTC.